Below, one T cell receptor (beta chain) is given with its context. Its antigen is not known. The CDR3 is 19 residues long. Germline trimming cut 7 bases from V and 0 bases from J; bases unmatched to any gene: 13. Germline V gene lookup returns CDR1 MNHEY and CDR2 SMNVEV (reference sequence). This sample is drawn from a study of cytomegalovirus exposure and HLA in healthy donors. Overall study findings and caveats: Presence/absence analyses took donor sequencing depth as roughly uniform. Later findings reportedly placed an Asian-associated ancestry cluster below the approximately 670-donor mean for N-insertions. The study flagged 150 to 200 TCR beta chains as cytomegalovirus-associated.

PCR primers comprised 60 Vbeta and 13 Jbeta primers. The assay was immunoSEQ multiplex PCR, and TCRdb's table has in-frame clones only and misses some. The data show roughly 290,000 clones, about 90% seen once. What was sequenced was PBMCs. This TCR was recovered from a woman between 18 and 30 years old in good health and CMV-seronegative. This chain links TRBV27 with TRBJ2-3; TRBD2 matches 13 bases. The CDR3 nucleotides are TGTGCCAGCACACACGGACTAGCGGGGGCAACCTCTAGCACAGATACGCAGTATTTT. It encodes CASTHGLAGATSSTDTQYF.